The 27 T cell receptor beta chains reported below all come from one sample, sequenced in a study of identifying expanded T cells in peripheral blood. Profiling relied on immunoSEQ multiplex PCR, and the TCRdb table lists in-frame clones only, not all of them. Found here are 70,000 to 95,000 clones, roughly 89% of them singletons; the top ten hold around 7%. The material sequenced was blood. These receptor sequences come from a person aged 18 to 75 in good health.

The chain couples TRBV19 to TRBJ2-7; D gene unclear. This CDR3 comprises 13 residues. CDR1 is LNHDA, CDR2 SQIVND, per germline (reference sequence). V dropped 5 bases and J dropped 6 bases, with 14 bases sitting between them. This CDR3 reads CASSPGSRFEQYF. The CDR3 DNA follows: TGTGCCAGTAGTCCTGGCAGCAGGTTCGAGCAGTACTTC.

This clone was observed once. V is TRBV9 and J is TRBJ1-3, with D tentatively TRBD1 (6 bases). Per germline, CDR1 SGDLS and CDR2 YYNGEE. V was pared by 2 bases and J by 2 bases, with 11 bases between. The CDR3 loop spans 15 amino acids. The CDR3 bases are TGTGCCAGCAGCGTTTCAGGGGAAGCTGGAAACACCATATATTTT. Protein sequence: CASSVSGEAGNTIYF.

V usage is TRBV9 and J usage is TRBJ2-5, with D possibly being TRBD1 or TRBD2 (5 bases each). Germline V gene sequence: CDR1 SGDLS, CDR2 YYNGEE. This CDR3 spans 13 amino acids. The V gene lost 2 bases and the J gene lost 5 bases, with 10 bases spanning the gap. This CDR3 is CASSVGGLETQYF. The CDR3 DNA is TGTGCCAGCAGCGTTGGGGGATTGGAGACCCAGTACTTC.

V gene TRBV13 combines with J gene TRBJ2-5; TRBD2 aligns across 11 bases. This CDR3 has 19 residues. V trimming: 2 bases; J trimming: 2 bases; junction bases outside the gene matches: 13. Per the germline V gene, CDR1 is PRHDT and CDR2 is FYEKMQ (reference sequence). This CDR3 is CASSLLYGLASGGQETQYF. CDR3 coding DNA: TGTGCCAGCAGCTTATTATACGGTTTGGCTAGCGGGGGGCAAGAGACCCAGTACTTC.

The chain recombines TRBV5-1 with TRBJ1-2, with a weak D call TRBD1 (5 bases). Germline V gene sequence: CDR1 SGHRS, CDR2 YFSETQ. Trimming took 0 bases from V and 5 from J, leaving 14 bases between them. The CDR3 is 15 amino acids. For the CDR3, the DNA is TGCGCCAGCAGCTTGGGTGGCACAGGTCTATATGGCTACACCTTC. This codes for CASSLGGTGLYGYTF.

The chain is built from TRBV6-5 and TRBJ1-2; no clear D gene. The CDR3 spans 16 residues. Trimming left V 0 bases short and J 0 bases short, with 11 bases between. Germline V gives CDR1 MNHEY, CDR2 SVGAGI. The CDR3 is CASSYSRQSPNYGYTF. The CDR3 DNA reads TGTGCCAGCAGTTACTCGAGGCAGTCCCCTAACTATGGCTACACCTTC.

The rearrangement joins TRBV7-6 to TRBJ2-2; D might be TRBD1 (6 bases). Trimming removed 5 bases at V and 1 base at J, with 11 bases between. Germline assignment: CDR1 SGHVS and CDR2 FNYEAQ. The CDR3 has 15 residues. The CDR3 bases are TGTGCCAGCAGCCAGGGACACCTGAACACCGGGGAGCTGTTTTTT. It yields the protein CASSQGHLNTGELFF.

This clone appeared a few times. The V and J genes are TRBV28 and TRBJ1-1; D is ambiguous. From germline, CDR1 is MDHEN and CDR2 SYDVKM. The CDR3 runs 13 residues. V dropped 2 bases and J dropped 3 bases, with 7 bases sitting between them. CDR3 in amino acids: CASSLVRDTEAFF. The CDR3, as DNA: TGTGCCAGCAGTTTAGTGAGGGACACTGAAGCTTTCTTT.

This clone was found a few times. The CDR3 coding sequence is TGCGCCAGCAGCACTACATTCATCGATCAGCCCCAGCATTTT. Translated: CASSTTFIDQPQHF. The chain couples TRBV4-1 to TRBJ1-5; D gene unclear. Deletions cut 5 bases from V and 5 bases from J, with 13 bases between. The CDR3 has 14 amino acids. Germline V gene sequence: CDR1 MGHRA, CDR2 YSYEKL.

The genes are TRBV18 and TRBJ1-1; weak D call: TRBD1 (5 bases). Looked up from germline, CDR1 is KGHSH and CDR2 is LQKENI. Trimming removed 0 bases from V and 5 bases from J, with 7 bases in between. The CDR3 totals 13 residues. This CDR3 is CASSPPAGTEAFF. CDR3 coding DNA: TGTGCCAGCTCACCACCGGCAGGGACTGAAGCTTTCTTT.

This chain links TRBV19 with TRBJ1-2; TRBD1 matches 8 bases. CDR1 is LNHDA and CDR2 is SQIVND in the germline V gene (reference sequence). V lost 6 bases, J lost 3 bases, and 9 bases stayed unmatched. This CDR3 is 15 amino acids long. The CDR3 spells CASSETGTGHYGYTF. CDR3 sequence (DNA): TGTGCCAGTAGCGAAACCGGGACAGGCCACTATGGCTACACCTTC.

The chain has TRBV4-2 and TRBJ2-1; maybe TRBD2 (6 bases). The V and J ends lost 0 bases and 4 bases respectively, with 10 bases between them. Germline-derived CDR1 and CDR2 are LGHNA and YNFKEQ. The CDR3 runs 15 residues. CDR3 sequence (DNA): TGTGCCAGCAGCCAAGAGTCGGCGGGGTACAATGAGCAGTTCTTC. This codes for CASSQESAGYNEQFF.

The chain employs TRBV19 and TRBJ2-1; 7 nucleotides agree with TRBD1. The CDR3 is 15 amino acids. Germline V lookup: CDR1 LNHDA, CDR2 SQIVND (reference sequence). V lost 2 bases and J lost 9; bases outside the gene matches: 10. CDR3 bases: TGTGCCAGTAGTATAAAGGGGGCCGGCTATAGTGAGCAGTTCTTC. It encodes CASSIKGAGYSEQFF.

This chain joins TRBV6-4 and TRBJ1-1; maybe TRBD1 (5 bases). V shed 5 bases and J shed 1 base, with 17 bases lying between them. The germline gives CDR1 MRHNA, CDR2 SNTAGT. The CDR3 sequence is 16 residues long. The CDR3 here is CASSKKTEQENTEAFF. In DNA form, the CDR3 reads TGTGCCAGCAGTAAAAAGACAGAGCAAGAGAACACTGAAGCTTTCTTT.

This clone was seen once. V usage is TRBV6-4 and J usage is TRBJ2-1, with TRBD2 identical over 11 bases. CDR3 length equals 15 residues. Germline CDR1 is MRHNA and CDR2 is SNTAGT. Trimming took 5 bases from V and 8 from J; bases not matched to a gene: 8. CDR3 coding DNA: TGTGCCAGCAGTCCGACTAGCGGGGCGGGGGATGAGCAGTTCTTC. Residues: CASSPTSGAGDEQFF.

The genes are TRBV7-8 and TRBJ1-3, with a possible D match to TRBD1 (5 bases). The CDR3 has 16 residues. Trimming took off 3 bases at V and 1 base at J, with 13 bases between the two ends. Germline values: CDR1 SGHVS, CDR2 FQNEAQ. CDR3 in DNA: TGTGCCAGCAGCTTTCAGGGTTTGTTTTCTGGAAACACCATATATTTT. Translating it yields CASSFQGLFSGNTIYF.

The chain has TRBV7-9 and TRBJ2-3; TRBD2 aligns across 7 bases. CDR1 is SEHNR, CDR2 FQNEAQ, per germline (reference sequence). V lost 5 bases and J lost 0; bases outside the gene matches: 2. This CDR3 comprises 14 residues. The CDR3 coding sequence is TGTGCCAGCAGCAGTAGCGGGAGCACAGATACGCAGTATTTT. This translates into CASSSSGSTDTQYF.

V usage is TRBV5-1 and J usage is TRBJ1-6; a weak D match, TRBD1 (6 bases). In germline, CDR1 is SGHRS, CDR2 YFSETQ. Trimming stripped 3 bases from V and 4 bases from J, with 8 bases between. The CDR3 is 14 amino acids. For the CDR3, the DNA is TGCGCCAGCAGCTCAGGGGAATATAATTCACCCCTCCACTTT. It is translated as CASSSGEYNSPLHF.

CDR3 region: CASSLAGWAYNEQFF. The CDR3 DNA reads as TGTGCCAGCAGCTTAGCGGGATGGGCCTACAATGAGCAGTTCTTC. The chain joins TRBV7-2 to TRBJ2-1; no firm D call. The germline V gene encodes CDR1 SGHTA and CDR2 FQGNSA. The CDR3 spans 15 residues. Between the trimmed V and J ends, which lost 0 bases and 2 bases, there was a span of 8 bases.

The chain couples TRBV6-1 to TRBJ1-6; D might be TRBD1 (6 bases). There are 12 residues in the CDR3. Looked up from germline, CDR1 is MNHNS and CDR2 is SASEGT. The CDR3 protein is CAGGGANSPLHF. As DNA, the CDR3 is TGTGCTGGAGGGGGTGCTAATTCACCCCTCCACTTT.

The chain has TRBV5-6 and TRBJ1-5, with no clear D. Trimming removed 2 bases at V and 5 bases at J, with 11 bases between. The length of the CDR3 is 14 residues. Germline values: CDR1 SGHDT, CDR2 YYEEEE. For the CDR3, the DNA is TGTGCCAGCAGCTTTGGGTTGACCCATCAGCCCCAGCATTTT. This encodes CASSFGLTHQPQHF.

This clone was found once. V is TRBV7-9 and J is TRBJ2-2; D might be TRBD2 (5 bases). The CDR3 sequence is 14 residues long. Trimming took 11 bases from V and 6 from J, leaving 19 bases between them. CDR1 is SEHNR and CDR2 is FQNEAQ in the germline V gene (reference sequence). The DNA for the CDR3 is TGTGCCGAGTTCACCGAGGCGGGTGCCGGGGAGCTGTTTTTT. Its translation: CAEFTEAGAGELFF.

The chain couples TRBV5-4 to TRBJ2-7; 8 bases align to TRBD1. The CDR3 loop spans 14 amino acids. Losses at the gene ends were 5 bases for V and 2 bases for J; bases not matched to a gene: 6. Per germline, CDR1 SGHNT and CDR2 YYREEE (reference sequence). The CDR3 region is CASSRTGFPYEQYF. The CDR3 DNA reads TGTGCCAGCAGTCGGACAGGGTTCCCCTACGAGCAGTACTTC. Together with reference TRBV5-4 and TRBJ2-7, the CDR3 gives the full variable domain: ETGVTQSPTHLIKTRGQQVTLRCSSQSGHNTVSWYQQALGQGPQFIFQYYREEENGRGNFPPRFSGLQFPNYSSELNVNALELDDSALYLCASSRTGFPYEQYFGPGTRLTVT.

The CDR3 region is CASSLEAAVYGYTF. The CDR3, as DNA: TGTGCCAGCAGCTTAGAGGCCGCTGTTTATGGCTACACCTTC. This chain links TRBV11-2 with TRBJ1-2; D call uncertain. CDR3 size: 14 residues. Trimming took off 0 bases at V and 5 bases at J, with 10 bases between the two ends. Germline CDR1 SGHAT, CDR2 FQNNGV.

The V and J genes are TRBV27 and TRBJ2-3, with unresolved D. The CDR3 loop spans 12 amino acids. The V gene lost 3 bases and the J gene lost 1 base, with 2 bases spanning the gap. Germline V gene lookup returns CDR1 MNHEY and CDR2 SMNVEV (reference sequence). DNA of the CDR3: TGTGCCAGCAGTTTGGGCACAGATACGCAGTATTTT. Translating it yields CASSLGTDTQYF.

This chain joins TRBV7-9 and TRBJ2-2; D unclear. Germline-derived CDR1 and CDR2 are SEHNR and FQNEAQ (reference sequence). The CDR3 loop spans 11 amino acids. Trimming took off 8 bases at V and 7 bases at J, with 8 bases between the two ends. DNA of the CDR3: TGTGCCAGCGGGGTTGGCGGGGAGCTGTTTTTT. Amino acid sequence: CASGVGGELFF. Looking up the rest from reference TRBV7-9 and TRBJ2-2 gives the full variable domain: DTGVSQNPRHKITKRGQNVTFRCDPISEHNRLYWYRQTLGQGPEFLTYFQNEAQLEKSRLLSDRFSAERPKGSFSTLEIQRTEQGDSAMYLCASGVGGELFFGEGSRLTVL.

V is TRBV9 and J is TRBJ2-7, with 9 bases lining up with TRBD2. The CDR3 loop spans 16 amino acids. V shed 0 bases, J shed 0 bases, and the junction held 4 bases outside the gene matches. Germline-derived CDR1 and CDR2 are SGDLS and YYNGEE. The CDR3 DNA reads TGTGCCAGCAGCGTAGGAGGGACTAGCAGCTCCTACGAGCAGTACTTC. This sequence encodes CASSVGGTSSSYEQYF.